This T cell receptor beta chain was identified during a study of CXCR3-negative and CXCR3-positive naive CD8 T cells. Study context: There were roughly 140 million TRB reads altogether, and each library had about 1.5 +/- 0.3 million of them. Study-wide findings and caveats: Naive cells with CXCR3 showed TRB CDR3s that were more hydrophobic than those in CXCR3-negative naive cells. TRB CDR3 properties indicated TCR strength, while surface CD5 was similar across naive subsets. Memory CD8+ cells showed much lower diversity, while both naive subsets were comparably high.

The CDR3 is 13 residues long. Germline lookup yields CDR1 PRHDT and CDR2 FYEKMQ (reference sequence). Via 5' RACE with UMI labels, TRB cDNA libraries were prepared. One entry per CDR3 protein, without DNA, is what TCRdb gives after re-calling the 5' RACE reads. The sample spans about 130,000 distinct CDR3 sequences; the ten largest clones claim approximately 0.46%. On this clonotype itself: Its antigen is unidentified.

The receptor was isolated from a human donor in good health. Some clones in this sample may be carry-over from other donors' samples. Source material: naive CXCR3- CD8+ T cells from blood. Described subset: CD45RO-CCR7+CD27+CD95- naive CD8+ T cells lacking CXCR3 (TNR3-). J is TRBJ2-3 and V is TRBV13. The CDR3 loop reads CASSLYTTDTQYF.